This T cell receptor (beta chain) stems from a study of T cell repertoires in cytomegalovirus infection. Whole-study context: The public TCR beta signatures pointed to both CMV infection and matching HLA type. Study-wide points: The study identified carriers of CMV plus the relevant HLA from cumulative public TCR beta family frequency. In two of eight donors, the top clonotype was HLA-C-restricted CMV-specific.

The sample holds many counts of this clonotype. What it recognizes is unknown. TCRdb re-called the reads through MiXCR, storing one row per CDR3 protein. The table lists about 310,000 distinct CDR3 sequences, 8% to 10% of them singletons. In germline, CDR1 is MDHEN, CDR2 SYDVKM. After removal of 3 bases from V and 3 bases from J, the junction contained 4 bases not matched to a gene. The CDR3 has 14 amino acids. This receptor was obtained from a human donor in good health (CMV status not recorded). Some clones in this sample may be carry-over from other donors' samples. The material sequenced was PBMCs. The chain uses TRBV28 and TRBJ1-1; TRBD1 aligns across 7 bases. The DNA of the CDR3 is TGTGCCAGCAGTTTGCGTGACAGGGACACTGAAGCTTTCTTT. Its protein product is CASSLRDRDTEAFF.